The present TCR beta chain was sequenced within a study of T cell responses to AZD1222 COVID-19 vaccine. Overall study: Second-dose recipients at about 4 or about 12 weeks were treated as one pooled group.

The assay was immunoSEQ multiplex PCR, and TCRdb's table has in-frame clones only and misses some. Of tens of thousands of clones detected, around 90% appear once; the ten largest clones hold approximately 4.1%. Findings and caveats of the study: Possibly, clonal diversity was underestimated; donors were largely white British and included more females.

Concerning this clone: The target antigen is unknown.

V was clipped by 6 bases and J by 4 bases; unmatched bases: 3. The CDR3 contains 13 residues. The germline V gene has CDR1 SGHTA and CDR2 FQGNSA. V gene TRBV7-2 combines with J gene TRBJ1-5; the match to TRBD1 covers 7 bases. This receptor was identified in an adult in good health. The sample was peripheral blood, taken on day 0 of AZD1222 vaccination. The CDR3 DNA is TGTGCCAGCAGACGGGACAGTAATCAGCCCCAGCATTTT. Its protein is CASRRDSNQPQHF.